This T cell receptor (beta chain) was found in a study of blood T cells in healthy people across ages. Study observations and caveats: Samples with more naive T cells showed higher observed beta diversity.

The CDR3 loop spans 17 amino acids. V shed 6 bases and J 1 base; nucleotides not matched to a gene: 14. Germline assignment: CDR1 MDHEN and CDR2 SYDVKM. The use of a sample-barcoded 5' primer and a J-beta primer mix characterized a second PCR of 7 to 11 cycles. From the 5' RACE reads, TCRdb called clonotypes with MiXCR, one entry per CDR3 protein. The sample lists about 800,000 distinct CDR3 sequences; around a quarter were seen once. On this clonotype itself: The target antigen is unknown.

The same specimen was also included in a second study, on T cells of mothers and their children. From that paper: Over 9.5 million reads per mother and approximately 3.2 million per child were obtained. Related and unrelated pairs show TCR recombination output that thymic selection shapes similarly.

This receptor was obtained from a boy between 5 and 17 years old in good health. The chain couples TRBV28 to TRBJ1-1, with 7 bases fitting TRBD1. Sequencing used blood. The CDR3 sequence is CASSTKFYGTANTEAFF. The CDR3 nucleotides read TGTGCCAGCAGCACGAAATTCTATGGGACAGCGAACACTGAAGCTTTCTTT.